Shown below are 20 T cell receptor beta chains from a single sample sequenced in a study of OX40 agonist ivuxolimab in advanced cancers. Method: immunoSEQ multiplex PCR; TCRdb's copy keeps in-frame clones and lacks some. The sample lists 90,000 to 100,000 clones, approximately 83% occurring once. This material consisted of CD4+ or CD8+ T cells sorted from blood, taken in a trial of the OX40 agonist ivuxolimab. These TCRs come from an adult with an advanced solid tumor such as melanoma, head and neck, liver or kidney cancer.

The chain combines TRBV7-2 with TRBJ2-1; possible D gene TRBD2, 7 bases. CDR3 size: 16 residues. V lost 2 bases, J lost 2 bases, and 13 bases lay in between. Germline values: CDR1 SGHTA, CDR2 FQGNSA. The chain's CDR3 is CASSLRGGPTYNEQFF. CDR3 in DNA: TGTGCCAGCAGCTTAAGGGGGGGACCAACCTACAATGAGCAGTTCTTC.

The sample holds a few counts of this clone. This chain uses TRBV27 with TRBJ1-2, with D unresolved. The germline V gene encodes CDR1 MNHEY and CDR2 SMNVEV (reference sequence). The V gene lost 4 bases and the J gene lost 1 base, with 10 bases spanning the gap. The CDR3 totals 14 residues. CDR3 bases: TGTGCCAGCAGTTCCAATACACTTAACTATGGCTACACCTTC. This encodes CASSSNTLNYGYTF.

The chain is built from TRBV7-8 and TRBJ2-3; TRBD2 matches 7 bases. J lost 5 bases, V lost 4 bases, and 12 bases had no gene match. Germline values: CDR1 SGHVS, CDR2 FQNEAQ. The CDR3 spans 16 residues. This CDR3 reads CASSSLGGEGIDTQYF. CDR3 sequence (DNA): TGTGCCAGCAGCTCGTTGGGTGGGGAGGGGATAGATACGCAGTATTTT. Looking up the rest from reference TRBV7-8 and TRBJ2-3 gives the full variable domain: GAGVSQSPRYKVAKRGQDVALRCDPISGHVSLFWYQQALGQGPEFLTYFQNEAQLDKSGLPSDRFFAERPEGSVSTLKIQRTQQEDSAVYLCASSSLGGEGIDTQYFGPGTRLTVL.

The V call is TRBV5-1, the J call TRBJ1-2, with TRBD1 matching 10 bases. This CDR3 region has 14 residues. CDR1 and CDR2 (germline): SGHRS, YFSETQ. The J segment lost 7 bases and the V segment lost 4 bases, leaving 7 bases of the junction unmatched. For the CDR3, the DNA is TGCGCCAGCAGCCCACTAGGACAGGGGGGTGGCTACACCTTC. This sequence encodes CASSPLGQGGGYTF.

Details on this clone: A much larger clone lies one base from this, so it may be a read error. CDR3 nucleotides: TGTGCCAGCAGTGAAGAGCACACCATATATTTT. This gives the protein CASSEEHTIYF. J is TRBJ1-3 and V is TRBV2; no reliable D call. The CDR3 has 11 residues. Germline V lookup: CDR1 SNHLY, CDR2 FYNNEI. V lost 1 base, J lost 8 bases, and 3 bases lay in between.

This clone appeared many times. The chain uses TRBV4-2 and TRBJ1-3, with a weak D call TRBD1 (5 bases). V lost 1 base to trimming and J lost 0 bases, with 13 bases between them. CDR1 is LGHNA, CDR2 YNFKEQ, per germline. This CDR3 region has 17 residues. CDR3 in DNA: TGTGCCAGCAGCCAAGGACGCGGGGCCCTCTCTGGAAACACCATATATTTT. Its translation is CASSQGRGALSGNTIYF.

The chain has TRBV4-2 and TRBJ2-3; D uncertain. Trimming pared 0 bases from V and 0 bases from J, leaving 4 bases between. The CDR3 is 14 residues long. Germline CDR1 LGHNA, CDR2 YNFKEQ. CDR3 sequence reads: CASSQDRSTDTQYF. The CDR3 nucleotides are TGTGCCAGCAGCCAAGATCGGAGCACAGATACGCAGTATTTT.

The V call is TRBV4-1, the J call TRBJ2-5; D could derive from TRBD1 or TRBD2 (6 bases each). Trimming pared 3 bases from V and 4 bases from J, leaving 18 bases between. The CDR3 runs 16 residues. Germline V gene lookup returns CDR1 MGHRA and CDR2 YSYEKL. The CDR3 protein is CASSQGFGGMRETQYF. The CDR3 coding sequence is TGCGCCAGCAGCCAGGGCTTCGGGGGCATGAGAGAGACCCAGTACTTC.

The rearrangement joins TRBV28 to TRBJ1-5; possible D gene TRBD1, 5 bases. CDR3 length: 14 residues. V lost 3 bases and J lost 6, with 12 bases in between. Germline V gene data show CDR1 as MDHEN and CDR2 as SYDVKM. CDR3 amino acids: CASSFRGKGQPQHF. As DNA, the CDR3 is TGTGCCAGCAGTTTTCGGGGGAAAGGTCAGCCCCAGCATTTT.

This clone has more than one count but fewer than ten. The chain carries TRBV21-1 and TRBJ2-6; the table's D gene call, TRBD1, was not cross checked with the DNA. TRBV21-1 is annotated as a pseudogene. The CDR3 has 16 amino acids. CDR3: CASSKGQLSGANVLTF. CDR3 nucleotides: TGTGCCAGCAGTAAGGGACAACTCTCTGGGGCCAACGTCCTGACTTTC.

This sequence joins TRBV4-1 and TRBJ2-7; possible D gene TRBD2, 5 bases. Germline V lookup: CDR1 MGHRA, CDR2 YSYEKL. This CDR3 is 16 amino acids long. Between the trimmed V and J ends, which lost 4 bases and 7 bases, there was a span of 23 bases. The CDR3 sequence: CASSRQDLVSSGEQYF. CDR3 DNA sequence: TGCGCCAGCAGCCGCCAAGATCTGGTTTCTTCGGGGGAGCAGTACTTC.

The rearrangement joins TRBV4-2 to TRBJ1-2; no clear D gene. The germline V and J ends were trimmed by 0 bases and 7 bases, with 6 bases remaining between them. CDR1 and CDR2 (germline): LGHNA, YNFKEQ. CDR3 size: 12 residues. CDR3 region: CASSQDLSGYTF. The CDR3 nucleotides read TGTGCCAGCAGCCAAGATTTATCTGGCTACACCTTC.

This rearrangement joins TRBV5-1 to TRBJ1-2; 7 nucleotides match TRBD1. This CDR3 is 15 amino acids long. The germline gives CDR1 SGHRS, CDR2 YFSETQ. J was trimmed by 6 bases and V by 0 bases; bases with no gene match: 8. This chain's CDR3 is CASSLGGTVRHGYTF. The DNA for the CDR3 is TGCGCCAGCAGCTTGGGTGGGACAGTTCGTCATGGCTACACCTTC.

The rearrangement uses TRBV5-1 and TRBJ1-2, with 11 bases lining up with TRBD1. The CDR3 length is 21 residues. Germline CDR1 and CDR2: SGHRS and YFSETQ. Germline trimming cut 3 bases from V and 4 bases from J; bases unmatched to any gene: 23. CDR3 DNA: TGCGCCAGCAGCTCCCCGCGACTAGGACAGGGGGCGGCTGGGGACGTCTATGGCTACACCTTC. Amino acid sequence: CASSSPRLGQGAAGDVYGYTF.

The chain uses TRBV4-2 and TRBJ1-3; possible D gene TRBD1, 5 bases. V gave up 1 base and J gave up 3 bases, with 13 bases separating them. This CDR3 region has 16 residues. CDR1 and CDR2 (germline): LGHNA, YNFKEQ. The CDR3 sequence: CASSQVGPGDGNTIYF. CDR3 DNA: TGTGCCAGCAGCCAAGTGGGGCCAGGCGATGGAAACACCATATATTTT.

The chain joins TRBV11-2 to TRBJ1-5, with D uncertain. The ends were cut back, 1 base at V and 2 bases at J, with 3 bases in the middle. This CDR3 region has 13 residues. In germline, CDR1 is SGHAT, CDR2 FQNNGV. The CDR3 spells CASSLVGNQPQHF. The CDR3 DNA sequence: TGTGCCAGCAGCTTAGTCGGCAATCAGCCCCAGCATTTT. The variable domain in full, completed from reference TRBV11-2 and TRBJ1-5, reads EAGVAQSPRYKIIEKRQSVAFWCNPISGHATLYWYQQILGQGPKLLIQFQNNGVVDDSQLPKDRFSAERLKGVDSTLKIQPAKLEDSAVYLCASSLVGNQPQHFGDGTRLSIL.

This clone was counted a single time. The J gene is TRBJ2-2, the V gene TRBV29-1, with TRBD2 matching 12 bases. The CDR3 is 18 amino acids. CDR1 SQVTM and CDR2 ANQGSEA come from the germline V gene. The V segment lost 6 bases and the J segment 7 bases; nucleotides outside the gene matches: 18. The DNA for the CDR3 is TGCAGCGTCCTAATTGCCTTTGGACTAGCGGGATTCGGCGGGGAGCTGTTTTTT. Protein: CSVLIAFGLAGFGGELFF.

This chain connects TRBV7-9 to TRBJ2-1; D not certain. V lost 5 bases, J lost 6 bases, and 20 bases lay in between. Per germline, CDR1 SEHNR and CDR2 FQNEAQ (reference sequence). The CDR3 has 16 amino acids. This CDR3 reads CASSPTPMTQANEQFF. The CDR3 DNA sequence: TGTGCCAGCAGCCCTACCCCCATGACCCAGGCCAATGAGCAGTTCTTC.

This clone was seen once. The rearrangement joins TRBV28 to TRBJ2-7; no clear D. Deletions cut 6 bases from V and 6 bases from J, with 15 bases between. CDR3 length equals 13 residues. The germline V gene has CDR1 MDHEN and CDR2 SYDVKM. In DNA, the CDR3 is TGTGCCAGCAGCCTGGGCGGCAGGCTCGAGCAGTACTTC. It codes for CASSLGGRLEQYF. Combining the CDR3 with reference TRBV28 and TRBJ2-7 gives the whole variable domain DVKVTQSSRYLVKRTGEKVFLECVQDMDHENMFWYRQDPGLGLRLIYFSYDVKMKEKGDIPEGYSVSREKKERFSLILESASTNQTSMYLCASSLGGRLEQYFGPGTRLTVT.

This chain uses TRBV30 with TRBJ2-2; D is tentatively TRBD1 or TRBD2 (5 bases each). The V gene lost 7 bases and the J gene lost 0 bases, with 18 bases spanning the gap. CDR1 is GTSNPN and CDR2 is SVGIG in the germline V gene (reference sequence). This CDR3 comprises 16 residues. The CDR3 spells CASGTGFIANTGELFF. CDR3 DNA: TGTGCCTCCGGGACGGGCTTCATTGCGAACACCGGGGAGCTGTTTTTT.